The T cell receptor (beta chain) described here comes from a study of T cell repertoires in cytomegalovirus infection. V was clipped by 4 bases and J by 4 bases; unmatched bases: 5. The CDR3 totals 15 residues. Germline V lookup: CDR1 MNHEY, CDR2 SMNVEV (reference sequence). TCRdb re-called the reads through MiXCR, storing one row per CDR3 protein. The profile covers about 300,000 distinct CDR3 sequences, with around 10% appearing a single time and about 2.3% taken by the ten largest. The TCR comes from a human donor in good health (CMV status not recorded). Some clones in this sample may be carry-over from other donors' samples. Material for sequencing was PBMCs. This chain links TRBV27 with TRBJ1-1, with 11 bases aligning to TRBD1. CDR3: CASSSSGTGGTEAFF. The CDR3 coding sequence is TGTGCCAGCAGTTCCTCCGGGACAGGGGGCACTGAAGCTTTCTTT.